Detailed here is one T cell receptor beta chain. These data are taken from a study of OX40 agonist ivuxolimab in advanced cancers. The CDR3 consists of 16 residues. V gave up 2 bases and J gave up 2 bases, with 14 bases separating them. Germline assignment: CDR1 SGHAT and CDR2 FQNNGV. TCRdb keeps only in-frame clones here, not all; method: immunoSEQ multiplex PCR. The sample lists tens of thousands of clones, more than 70% occurring once. Sample: CD4+ or CD8+ T cells sorted from blood, taken in a trial of the OX40 agonist ivuxolimab. The J gene is TRBJ2-3, the V gene TRBV11-2, with D possibly matching TRBD1 (6 bases). The TCR originated in an adult with an advanced solid tumor such as melanoma, head and neck, liver or kidney cancer. CDR3 DNA: TGTGCCAGCAGCTTAAGAGTGGGACATAACACAGATACGCAGTATTTT. This sequence encodes CASSLRVGHNTDTQYF.